Shown below are 32 T cell receptor beta chains from a single sample sequenced in a study of blood T cell repertoires in COVID-19. Assay used: immunoSEQ multiplex PCR; TCRdb lists only in-frame clones, some missing. The table lists 200,000 or so clones, around 77% of them singletons. Specimen: peripheral blood. These receptors were taken from a man in his fifties or sixties with active or convalescent COVID-19.

The chain recombines TRBV19 with TRBJ1-2; 7 bases are shared with TRBD1. The CDR3 has 12 amino acids. CDR1 is LNHDA and CDR2 is SQIVND in the germline V gene (reference sequence). V shed 6 bases and J 5 bases; nucleotides not matched to a gene: 3. The chain's CDR3 is CASRGQEYGYTF. The CDR3 DNA is TGTGCCAGTAGAGGACAGGAGTATGGCTACACCTTC. The full variable domain, with the rest looked up from reference TRBV19 and TRBJ1-2, is DGGITQSPKYLFRKEGQNVTLSCEQNLNHDAMYWYRQDPGQGLRLIYYSQIVNDFQKGDIAEGYSVSREKKESFPLTVTSAQKNPTAFYLCASRGQEYGYTFGSGTRLTVV.

V gene TRBV7-9 combines with J gene TRBJ1-1, with 8 bases lining up with TRBD1. Trimming removed 5 bases from V and 1 base from J; junction bases left unmatched: 6. This CDR3 has 15 residues. Looked up from germline, CDR1 is SEHNR and CDR2 is FQNEAQ (reference sequence). CDR3 DNA sequence: TGTGCCAGCAGCCCACAGGGGGACTCGAACACTGAAGCTTTCTTT. Protein: CASSPQGDSNTEAFF.

This chain joins TRBV9 and TRBJ1-4, with D unresolved. V lost 0 bases to trimming and J lost 8 bases, with 11 bases between them. CDR3 length equals 14 residues. CDR1 and CDR2 (germline): SGDLS, YYNGEE. CDR3 residues: CASSVGGMTEKLFF. CDR3 nucleotide sequence: TGTGCCAGCAGCGTAGGAGGGATGACCGAAAAACTGTTTTTT.

This clone occurred a few times. This chain uses TRBV19 with TRBJ2-1, with 11 nucleotides matching TRBD2. V was clipped by 7 bases and J by 7 bases; unmatched bases: 9. The germline CDR1 and CDR2 sequences are LNHDA and SQIVND (reference sequence). The CDR3 is 15 residues long. DNA for the CDR3: TGTGCCAGTACCATACTAGCGGGAGTTAATAATGAGCAGTTCTTC. Amino acid sequence: CASTILAGVNNEQFF.

The chain uses TRBV5-5 and TRBJ2-6; D is unclear. Germline V lookup: CDR1 SGHKS, CDR2 YYEKEE (reference sequence). V dropped 5 bases and J dropped 0 bases, with 12 bases sitting between them. The CDR3 spans 16 residues. CDR3 protein: CASSTRVGSGANVLTF. The DNA of the CDR3 is TGTGCCAGCAGTACCCGGGTGGGCTCTGGGGCCAACGTCCTGACTTTC.

The chain couples TRBV3-1 (or the pseudogene TRBV3-2) to TRBJ1-4; D is unclear. V was trimmed by 4 bases and J by 5 bases, leaving 11 bases between them. The CDR3 loop spans 14 amino acids. Germline CDR1 reads LGHDT; CDR2 reads YNNKEL (reference sequence). Written as DNA, the CDR3 is TGTGCCAGCAGCCCCCGCGCCAGGAATGAAAAACTGTTTTTT. It is translated as CASSPRARNEKLFF.

This clone was seen a single time. The chain joins TRBV6-6 to TRBJ2-3; 8 bases align to TRBD1. The V segment lost 5 bases and the J segment 0 bases; nucleotides outside the gene matches: 4. CDR3 length: 15 amino acids. Germline V gene lookup returns CDR1 MNHNY and CDR2 SVGAGI (reference sequence). For the CDR3, the DNA is TGTGCCAGCAGTAGTACAGGGGGTAGCACAGATACGCAGTATTTT. Translated, it gives CASSSTGGSTDTQYF.

The chain carries TRBV6-5 and TRBJ1-2; 7 bases are shared with TRBD1. CDR3 length equals 15 residues. The V gene end was trimmed by 6 bases and the J gene end by 4 bases; junction bases not matched to a gene: 11. The V gene's germline CDR1 is MNHEY and CDR2 SVGAGI. The CDR3 DNA sequence: TGTGCCAGCAGCCTCTACGGGGACAGCCTCTATGGCTACACCTTC. Protein sequence: CASSLYGDSLYGYTF.

This chain links TRBV10-3 with TRBJ2-4; weak D call: TRBD2 (5 bases). The CDR3 runs 18 residues. Germline loops: CDR1 ENHRY, CDR2 SYGVKD. Trimming removed 4 bases at V and 8 bases at J, with 27 bases between. CDR3: CAISVTGVQRVGRDIQYF. The CDR3 bases are TGTGCCATCAGTGTAACCGGGGTCCAAAGAGTCGGTAGGGACATTCAGTACTTC.

This chain uses TRBV6-5 with TRBJ1-1; D gene unclear. Germline V lookup: CDR1 MNHEY, CDR2 SVGAGI. V lost 1 base and J 5 bases, leaving 8 bases between the germline ends. The CDR3 is 13 residues long. The DNA for the CDR3 is TGTGCCAGCAGTTACTTTCAGACAACTGAAGCTTTCTTT. This encodes CASSYFQTTEAFF.

The chain carries TRBV12-3 or TRBV12-4 and TRBJ1-4, with no clear D. V lost 6 bases and J 8 bases, leaving 13 bases between the germline ends. The CDR3 spans 13 residues. The CDR3 is CASSGLIGEKLFF. The CDR3 DNA is TGTGCCAGCAGCGGACTGATAGGAGAAAAACTGTTTTTT.

This clone was observed a handful of times. V usage is TRBV27 and J usage is TRBJ2-1; the D gene is possibly TRBD2 (6 bases). Looked up from germline, CDR1 is MNHEY and CDR2 is SMNVEV (reference sequence). This CDR3 spans 13 amino acids. V was trimmed by 4 bases and J by 7 bases, leaving 11 bases between them. CDR3 in amino acids: CASSYRRENEQFF. CDR3 DNA: TGTGCCAGCAGTTATAGGCGGGAAAATGAGCAGTTCTTC.

This chain uses TRBV30 with TRBJ2-7, with 8 nucleotides matching TRBD2. The junction had 3 bases not matched to a gene; V was cut back by 4 bases and J by 4 bases. CDR3 length: 12 amino acids. CDR1 is GTSNPN and CDR2 is SVGIG in the germline V gene (reference sequence). The CDR3 DNA sequence: TGTGCCTGGACGGGGGGGCAATACGAGCAGTACTTC. Translated: CAWTGGQYEQYF.

The V call is TRBV6-5, the J call TRBJ1-2, with D possibly matching TRBD1 (6 bases). V was trimmed by 7 bases and J by 8 bases, leaving 20 bases between them. This CDR3 comprises 14 residues. The germline CDR1 and CDR2 sequences are MNHEY and SVGAGI. The CDR3 protein is CASTPQGDLGGYTF. As DNA, the CDR3 is TGTGCCAGCACCCCACAGGGCGACCTGGGGGGCTACACCTTC.

The CDR3 coding sequence is TGTGCCAGCTCACCACCCGAAGCGGGAGGTTACAATGAGCAGTTCTTC. Its protein is CASSPPEAGGYNEQFF. This sequence joins TRBV18 and TRBJ2-1; 9 nucleotides agree with TRBD2. The CDR3 consists of 16 residues. The germline V gene encodes CDR1 KGHSH and CDR2 LQKENI. J was trimmed by 4 bases and V by 0 bases; bases with no gene match: 4.

The J gene is TRBJ2-4, the V gene TRBV4-3, with D possibly being TRBD1 (6 bases). The CDR3 has 16 residues. Trimming cost V 3 bases and J 6 bases, with 18 bases left between them. Germline V gene sequence: CDR1 LGHNA, CDR2 YSLEER. Written as DNA, the CDR3 is TGCGCCAGCAGCCAGACGGGCAAGGGGGTGGGAAACATTCAGTACTTC. It yields the protein CASSQTGKGVGNIQYF.

This clone appeared once. This chain connects TRBV24-1 to TRBJ1-1; D possibly corresponds to TRBD1 (6 bases). V lost 7 bases and J lost 0, with 23 bases in between. The CDR3 is made up of 18 amino acids. The V gene's germline CDR1 is KGHDR and CDR2 SFDVKD. DNA for the CDR3: TGTGCCACCAGGCTATACTCTTCGGGACAACCTATGAACACTGAAGCTTTCTTT. It translates to CATRLYSSGQPMNTEAFF.

The rearrangement joins TRBV3-1 (or the pseudogene TRBV3-2) to TRBJ2-1; D possibly corresponds to TRBD2 (6 bases). Germline V gene sequence: CDR1 LGHDT, CDR2 YNNKEL (reference sequence). Trimming took 1 base from V and 2 from J, leaving 9 bases between them. CDR3 length: 15 residues. The CDR3 DNA sequence: TGTGCCAGCAGCCAAGTAGCGGTAACCTACAATGAGCAGTTCTTC. It specifies CASSQVAVTYNEQFF.

This chain uses TRBV5-6 with TRBJ2-6; 9 bases match TRBD2. The CDR3 contains 18 residues. The J segment lost 0 bases and the V segment lost 3 bases, leaving 7 bases of the junction unmatched. Germline CDR1 reads SGHDT; CDR2 reads YYEEEE. The CDR3 bases are TGTGCCAGCAGCTCAGGACTAGCGCTAACCTCTGGGGCCAACGTCCTGACTTTC. Its translation is CASSSGLALTSGANVLTF.

The chain recombines TRBV2 with TRBJ2-1; D is perhaps TRBD2 (6 bases). Germline V lookup: CDR1 SNHLY, CDR2 FYNNEI. Trimming removed 4 bases at V and 9 bases at J, with 13 bases between. The CDR3 sequence is 13 residues long. The CDR3 spells CASSGGDGGEQFF. The DNA for the CDR3 is TGTGCCAGCAGTGGCGGGGACGGGGGTGAGCAGTTCTTC. The full variable domain, completed using reference TRBV2 and TRBJ2-1, is EPEVTQTPSHQVTQMGQEVILRCVPISNHLYFYWYRQILGQKVEFLVSFYNNEISEKSEIFDDQFSVERPDGSNFTLKIRSTKLEDSAMYFCASSGGDGGEQFFGPGTRLTVL.

V and J are TRBV5-5 and TRBJ1-1; TRBD1 matches at 10 bases. Germline CDR1 SGHKS, CDR2 YYEKEE (reference sequence). CDR3 length equals 15 residues. After removal of 4 bases from V and 3 bases from J, the junction contained 6 bases not matched to a gene. The CDR3 loop reads CASSPTGGLDTEAFF. The CDR3 DNA follows: TGTGCCAGCAGCCCGACAGGGGGCCTAGACACTGAAGCTTTCTTT.

CDR3 coding DNA: TGTGCCAGCAGCCCCCGGGAGGGGGCTAACTATGGCTACACCTTC. Translating it yields CASSPREGANYGYTF. The chain uses TRBV9 and TRBJ1-2, with a possible D match to TRBD1 (6 bases). The CDR3 has 15 residues. In germline, CDR1 is SGDLS, CDR2 YYNGEE. The V end was cut by 4 bases, the J end by 0 bases, with 13 bases between.

This clone showed up just once. This rearrangement joins TRBV11-3 to TRBJ2-3; possible D gene TRBD2, 6 bases. This CDR3 region has 14 residues. Trimming pared 3 bases from V and 2 bases from J, leaving 9 bases between. Per the germline V gene, CDR1 is SGHNT and CDR2 is YENEEA. CDR3 region: CASSFGGNTDTQYF. The CDR3 DNA follows: TGTGCCAGCAGCTTCGGGGGAAACACAGATACGCAGTATTTT.

This chain connects TRBV7-3 to TRBJ1-1; 12 bases are shared with TRBD1. This CDR3 contains 14 residues. V shed 5 bases, J shed 10 bases, and the junction held 8 bases outside the gene matches. Germline loops: CDR1 SGHTA, CDR2 FQGTGA. CDR3: CASSINRDRGRAFF. The CDR3, as DNA: TGTGCCAGCAGCATCAACCGGGACAGGGGGCGAGCTTTCTTT.

This chain connects TRBV5-1 to TRBJ2-1, with 8 positions matching TRBD2. Trimming removed 0 bases from V and 1 base from J; junction bases left unmatched: 6. Germline V gives CDR1 SGHRS, CDR2 YFSETQ. The CDR3 totals 17 residues. The CDR3 region is CASSLALVAGSYNEQFF. The CDR3 DNA is TGCGCCAGCAGCTTGGCCCTGGTAGCGGGGTCCTACAATGAGCAGTTCTTC.

There are a few counts of this clone. The rearrangement joins TRBV6-1 to TRBJ2-1; 7 bases match TRBD1. After removal of 2 bases from V and 10 bases from J, the junction contained 8 bases not matched to a gene. Germline V gene lookup returns CDR1 MNHNS and CDR2 SASEGT. The CDR3 length is 14 residues. The CDR3 coding sequence is TGTGCCAGCAGTGAACAGACAGGGCGGTGGGAGCAGTTCTTC. Protein product: CASSEQTGRWEQFF.

Details on this clone: Other DNA sequences in this specimen translate into the identical CDR3. V is TRBV18 and J is TRBJ1-3, with TRBD1 matching over 10 bases. The trim removed 0 bases at V and 0 bases at J, leaving 2 bases unmatched. Per germline, CDR1 KGHSH and CDR2 LQKENI. The CDR3 has 17 residues. CDR3 region: CASSPPGQGSSGNTIYF. The CDR3 DNA follows: TGTGCCAGCTCACCACCGGGACAGGGGAGCTCTGGAAACACCATATATTTT. The full variable domain, completed using reference TRBV18 and TRBJ1-3, is NAGVMQNPRHLVRRRGQEARLRCSPMKGHSHVYWYRQLPEEGLKFMVYLQKENIIDESGMPKERFSAEFPKEGPSILRIQQVVRGDSAAYFCASSPPGQGSSGNTIYFGEGSWLTVV.

The rearrangement uses TRBV6-5 and TRBJ2-6; TRBD1 might be the D (5 bases). Germline CDR1 is MNHEY and CDR2 is SVGAGI. This CDR3 contains 14 residues. V was trimmed by 7 bases and J by 4 bases, leaving 11 bases between them. The CDR3 DNA follows: TGTGCCAGCAACCCCACAGGCGGGGCCAACGTCCTGACTTTC. Amino acid sequence: CASNPTGGANVLTF.

V gene TRBV11-2 combines with J gene TRBJ2-1; 12 positions match TRBD2. The V gene's germline CDR1 is SGHAT and CDR2 FQNNGV. J gave up 8 bases and V 3 bases, and 8 bases lay outside the gene matches. This CDR3 has 16 residues. CDR3 bases: TGTGCCAGCAGCTTTGATATACTAGCGGGAGGTCATGAGCAGTTCTTC. Protein: CASSFDILAGGHEQFF.

The chain has TRBV5-4 and TRBJ2-1, with 9 bases fitting TRBD2. V was clipped by 4 bases and J by 9 bases; unmatched bases: 14. Germline CDR1 and CDR2: SGHNT and YYREEE (reference sequence). The CDR3 is made up of 16 amino acids. CDR3 sequence: CASSLTSGFRRFEQFF. Written as DNA, the CDR3 is TGTGCCAGCAGCCTAACTAGCGGGTTTCGGCGGTTTGAGCAGTTCTTC.

The chain joins TRBV29-1 to TRBJ2-7; D not certain. The CDR3 covers 11 residues. Germline CDR1 and CDR2: SQVTM and ANQGSEA. Trimming took off 6 bases at V and 4 bases at J, with 10 bases between the two ends. The CDR3 loop reads CSVGTGYEQYF. The DNA of the CDR3 is TGCAGCGTGGGCACGGGTTACGAGCAGTACTTC.

The chain employs TRBV19 and TRBJ2-1; 7 bases are a match to TRBD2. Trimming at V came to 7 bases and at J to 7 bases, leaving 16 bases not matched to a gene. CDR3 length equals 16 residues. Germline values: CDR1 LNHDA, CDR2 SQIVND (reference sequence). The CDR3 nucleotides read TGTGCCAGTACGAACCCGACTAGCTCGTTTATTAATGAGCAGTTCTTC. Translating gives CASTNPTSSFINEQFF.